The 32 T cell receptor beta chains below come from one sample, sequenced in a study of cytomegalovirus exposure and HLA in healthy donors. The method was immunoSEQ multiplex PCR; TCRdb's version includes in-frame clones alone and lacks a portion of them. The sample yields 95,000 to 150,000 clones, 90% to 97% seen once. The sample comprised PBMCs. The receptor source for this set is a man between 18 and 35 years old in good health and CMV-seronegative.

This chain links TRBV2 with TRBJ2-5; the D is unclear. CDR1 is SNHLY, CDR2 FYNNEI, per germline. CDR3 length: 11 amino acids. V was shortened by 2 bases and J by 8 bases, with 6 bases between the two germline ends. CDR3 nucleotide sequence: TGTGCCAGCAGTGAAATGCTAACCCAGTACTTC. Translated, it gives CASSEMLTQYF.

This chain connects TRBV27 to TRBJ1-4; 7 bases are a match to TRBD1. This CDR3 spans 13 amino acids. Looked up from germline, CDR1 is MNHEY and CDR2 is SMNVEV (reference sequence). Losses at the gene ends were 5 bases for V and 7 bases for J; bases not matched to a gene: 4. The CDR3 region is CASSNRGGEKLFF. CDR3 bases: TGTGCCAGCAGTAACAGGGGCGGTGAAAAACTGTTTTTT.

The chain links TRBV11-2 to TRBJ2-2, with 11 bases aligning to TRBD2. CDR1 and CDR2 (germline): SGHAT, FQNNGV. The CDR3 is made up of 15 amino acids. The V and J ends lost 8 bases and 5 bases, in that order; junction bases with no gene match: 7. The CDR3 DNA reads TGTGCCAGCGCATGGACTAGCGGGTATACCGGGGAGCTGTTTTTT. Translation gives CASAWTSGYTGELFF.

This chain uses TRBV10-1 with TRBJ1-2, with TRBD1 identical over 11 bases. Germline loops: CDR1 WNHNN, CDR2 SYGVQD (reference sequence). This CDR3 is 18 amino acids long. Trimming at V came to 6 bases and at J to 0 bases, leaving 12 bases not matched to a gene. The CDR3: CASSRRGQGANPNYGYTF. The DNA of the CDR3 is TGCGCCAGCAGCCGCCGAGGACAGGGGGCGAACCCTAACTATGGCTACACCTTC.

The chain links TRBV9 to TRBJ2-2, with D hard to call. CDR1 SGDLS and CDR2 YYNGEE come from the germline V gene. The CDR3 totals 15 residues. Trimming stripped 4 bases from V and 0 bases from J, with 10 bases between. The DNA of the CDR3 is TGTGCCAGCAGCTTCTATTCCGCGAACACCGGGGAGCTGTTTTTT. Translating it yields CASSFYSANTGELFF.

This clone appeared a few times. V and J are TRBV19 and TRBJ1-4, with 7 bases lining up with TRBD1. The germline CDR1 and CDR2 sequences are LNHDA and SQIVND (reference sequence). The CDR3 sequence is 15 residues long. V was clipped by 5 bases and J by 1 base; unmatched bases: 4. The CDR3 nucleotides are TGTGCCAGTAGTCCCTCAGGGGGAACTAATGAAAAACTGTTTTTT. As protein: CASSPSGGTNEKLFF.

V is TRBV4-3 and J is TRBJ1-4, with TRBD1 identical over 8 bases. The CDR3 has 16 amino acids. The germline gives CDR1 LGHNA, CDR2 YSLEER. Trimming took 0 bases from V and 8 from J; bases not matched to a gene: 8. The CDR3 bases are TGCGCCAGCAGCCAAGATTTCGAGACAGGGGACGAAAAACTGTTTTTT. Translation gives CASSQDFETGDEKLFF.

In this sample, this clone turned up once. The CDR3 DNA sequence: TGTGCCAGCAGTTTATCAGACCCGGTAGCTGGGACCCAGTACTTC. Translating gives CASSLSDPVAGTQYF. This chain connects TRBV6-5 to TRBJ2-5; D not certain. V was shortened by 4 bases and J by 7 bases, with 19 bases between the two germline ends. This CDR3 has 15 residues. Per the germline V gene, CDR1 is MNHEY and CDR2 is SVGAGI.

This chain connects TRBV20-1 to TRBJ2-1; no clear D. CDR1 is DFQATT and CDR2 is SNEGSKA in the germline V gene (reference sequence). The V end was cut by 0 bases, the J end by 10 bases, with 7 bases between. The CDR3 covers 11 residues. This CDR3 reads CSARDSREQFF. The CDR3 DNA reads as TGCAGTGCTAGAGATTCCAGGGAGCAGTTCTTC.

The table lists this clone with a count of one. The V call is TRBV5-6, the J call TRBJ2-7; D might be TRBD2 (6 bases). Trimming removed 0 bases from V and 2 bases from J, with 15 bases in between. This CDR3 region has 16 residues. Germline CDR1 and CDR2: SGHDT and YYEEEE. CDR3 sequence (DNA): TGTGCCAGCAGCTTGGTACTTGGTAGCGGCACCTACGAGCAGTACTTC. Its translation is CASSLVLGSGTYEQYF. Full variable domain (remainder filled in from reference TRBV5-6 and TRBJ2-7): DAGVTQSPTHLIKTRGQQVTLRCSPKSGHDTVSWYQQALGQGPQFIFQYYEEEERQRGNFPDRFSGHQFPNYSSELNVNALLLGDSALYLCASSLVLGSGTYEQYFGPGTRLTVT.

The chain uses TRBV5-4 and TRBJ2-7; 11 positions agree with TRBD2. CDR1 and CDR2 (germline): SGHNT, YYREEE (reference sequence). With 4 bases clipped from V and 3 bases from J, the junction kept 15 bases outside the gene matches. The CDR3 is 18 amino acids. CDR3 sequence: CASSRGTSGTTLFYEQYF. The CDR3 nucleotides read TGTGCCAGCAGCCGCGGGACTAGCGGAACGACCTTGTTCTACGAGCAGTACTTC.

The chain uses TRBV27 and TRBJ1-5, with a weak D call TRBD1 (5 bases). Germline CDR1 reads MNHEY; CDR2 reads SMNVEV (reference sequence). V shed 8 bases and J shed 2 bases, with 19 bases lying between them. The CDR3 runs to 16 residues. The CDR3 DNA is TGTGCCAGCGGACGCGGGGGGGATTGGGGCAATCAGCCCCAGCATTTT. Protein product: CASGRGGDWGNQPQHF.

The chain uses TRBV18 and TRBJ2-5, with D possibly TRBD1 on 6 matching bases. The germline V and J ends were trimmed by 3 bases and 5 bases, with 16 bases remaining between them. Germline assignment: CDR1 KGHSH and CDR2 LQKENI. This CDR3 spans 15 amino acids. Here the CDR3 reads CASSPPGVRRETQYF. The CDR3 nucleotides are TGTGCCAGCTCACCTCCAGGGGTGAGAAGGGAGACCCAGTACTTC.

V is TRBV27 and J is TRBJ2-3, with 14 bases identical to TRBD2. CDR1 and CDR2 from the germline V gene are MNHEY and SMNVEV (reference sequence). The CDR3 runs 16 residues. V was pared by 6 bases and J by 4 bases, with 6 bases of the junction left unmatched. The CDR3 region is CASSRGTSGSADTQYF. In DNA, the CDR3 is TGTGCCAGCAGCCGTGGGACTAGCGGGAGTGCAGATACGCAGTATTTT.

The chain has TRBV5-4 and TRBJ1-4; D is possibly TRBD1 (6 bases). The CDR3 loop spans 16 amino acids. V lost 0 bases to trimming and J lost 9 bases, with 18 bases between them. The V gene's germline CDR1 is SGHNT and CDR2 YYREEE (reference sequence). This CDR3 reads CASSLGSSAGVKKLFF. The CDR3 bases are TGTGCCAGCAGCTTGGGGTCGTCGGCAGGGGTAAAAAAACTGTTTTTT. The entire variable domain, with the rest obtained from reference TRBV5-4 and TRBJ1-4, is as follows: ETGVTQSPTHLIKTRGQQVTLRCSSQSGHNTVSWYQQALGQGPQFIFQYYREEENGRGNFPPRFSGLQFPNYSSELNVNALELDDSALYLCASSLGSSAGVKKLFFGSGTQLSVL.

This rearrangement joins TRBV6-5 to TRBJ2-7, with 7 bases fitting TRBD1. Per germline, CDR1 MNHEY and CDR2 SVGAGI. The length of the CDR3 is 16 residues. With 4 bases clipped from V and 4 bases from J, the junction kept 13 bases outside the gene matches. The CDR3 nucleotides are TGTGCCAGCAGTTCCAACATCCCGACAGGGCCTTACGAGCAGTACTTC. Translated: CASSSNIPTGPYEQYF.

In its sample, this clone was seen once. The chain employs TRBV19 and TRBJ2-7; 9 nucleotides match TRBD2. This CDR3 contains 14 residues. The trim removed 2 bases at V and 4 bases at J, leaving 3 bases unmatched. Germline loops: CDR1 LNHDA, CDR2 SQIVND (reference sequence). This CDR3 is CASSIQAGGYEQYF. The CDR3 bases are TGTGCCAGTAGTATACAAGCGGGAGGATACGAGCAGTACTTC.

V gene TRBV5-1 combines with J gene TRBJ2-7, with D perhaps matching TRBD2 (5 bases). Per germline, CDR1 SGHRS and CDR2 YFSETQ. CDR3 length: 13 amino acids. Trimming took off 3 bases at V and 0 bases at J, with 7 bases between the two ends. CDR3 coding DNA: TGCGCCAGCAGCTATGGACTCTCCTACGAGCAGTACTTC. Its translation: CASSYGLSYEQYF.

The chain combines TRBV30 with TRBJ2-2; 12 nucleotides agree with TRBD2. The ends lost 1 base at V and 2 bases at J; junction bases unmatched: 11. The CDR3 is 19 residues long. Germline loops: CDR1 GTSNPN, CDR2 SVGIG (reference sequence). The CDR3 region is CAWSGLTGLAGFNTGELFF. As DNA, the CDR3 is TGTGCCTGGAGTGGCTTGACAGGACTAGCGGGATTCAACACCGGGGAGCTGTTTTTT.

This clone was observed once. The chain combines TRBV6-1 with TRBJ1-3; D gene ambiguous. The CDR3 spans 14 residues. Germline V gene lookup returns CDR1 MNHNS and CDR2 SASEGT. V lost 4 bases to trimming and J lost 4 bases, with 11 bases between them. The chain's CDR3 is CASSVSGYGNTIYF. The CDR3 DNA reads TGTGCCAGCAGTGTGTCCGGGTACGGAAACACCATATATTTT.

The V and J genes are TRBV5-1 and TRBJ2-5, with D possibly matching TRBD2 (6 bases). Trimming removed 0 bases from V and 5 bases from J, with 14 bases in between. This CDR3 region has 15 residues. Germline V gene sequence: CDR1 SGHRS, CDR2 YFSETQ. CDR3 sequence (DNA): TGCGCCAGCAGCTTGGTACCGGGAGTTTCGGAGACCCAGTACTTC. Encoded protein: CASSLVPGVSETQYF.

J is TRBJ1-5 and V is TRBV6-4; 9 positions agree with TRBD1. Germline V gives CDR1 MRHNA, CDR2 SNTAGT. The junction had 15 bases not matched to a gene; V was cut back by 2 bases and J by 7 bases. The CDR3 runs 18 residues. The CDR3: CASSDEFGTGFPGQPQHF. For the CDR3, the DNA is TGTGCCAGCAGTGACGAGTTCGGGACAGGGTTCCCCGGGCAGCCCCAGCATTTT.

The genes are TRBV5-4 and TRBJ2-7; perhaps TRBD2 as D (6 bases). This CDR3 is built from 13 residues. Between the trimmed V and J ends, which lost 4 bases and 1 base, there was a span of 9 bases. The germline gives CDR1 SGHNT, CDR2 YYREEE (reference sequence). The CDR3 region is CASSTGTSYEQYF. The CDR3 region has the DNA TGTGCCAGCAGCACCGGGACTTCCTACGAGCAGTACTTC.

The chain combines TRBV5-6 with TRBJ1-2; unclear D gene. V lost 7 bases and J lost 0, with 13 bases in between. This CDR3 contains 14 residues. The V gene's germline CDR1 is SGHDT and CDR2 YYEEEE. In DNA form, the CDR3 reads TGTGCCAGCCGCCGCGAGGCCGCTAACTATGGCTACACCTTC. Amino acids: CASRREAANYGYTF.

CDR3 nucleotide sequence: TGTGCCAGCAGTTTTTGGGGAGGTGGGGCAGATACGCAGTATTTT. This translates into CASSFWGGGADTQYF. V usage is TRBV27 and J usage is TRBJ2-3; possible D gene TRBD2, 6 bases. Trimming stripped 3 bases from V and 4 bases from J, with 14 bases between. Germline lookup yields CDR1 MNHEY and CDR2 SMNVEV (reference sequence). This CDR3 has 15 amino acids.

The rearrangement joins TRBV11-3 to TRBJ2-2; D is unresolved. The germline V and J ends were trimmed by 1 base and 2 bases, with 14 bases remaining between them. Germline CDR1 is SGHNT and CDR2 is YENEEA. This CDR3 contains 17 residues. CDR3 sequence reads: CASSLGPFFENTGELFF. The CDR3 DNA follows: TGTGCCAGCAGCTTAGGGCCCTTCTTTGAAAACACCGGGGAGCTGTTTTTT.

This clone was observed a single time. The CDR3: CASSLHAGPFYEQYF. CDR3 nucleotides: TGTGCCAGCAGTTTACACGCGGGGCCTTTCTACGAGCAGTACTTC. The V call is TRBV28, the J call TRBJ2-7, with D possibly being TRBD2 (6 bases). V gave up 2 bases and J gave up 3 bases, with 14 bases separating them. The germline V gene has CDR1 MDHEN and CDR2 SYDVKM. The CDR3 extends over 15 amino acids.

This chain links TRBV15 with TRBJ2-1; D is undetermined. The germline CDR1 and CDR2 sequences are LNHNV and YYDKDF (reference sequence). This CDR3 region has 14 residues. V was clipped by 0 bases and J by 1 base, with 4 bases between them. CDR3 DNA sequence: TGTGCCACCAGCAGAGATCAGTCCTACAATGAGCAGTTCTTC. Protein: CATSRDQSYNEQFF.

The V and J genes are TRBV28 and TRBJ2-6, with a possible D match to TRBD1 (6 bases). The V gene's germline CDR1 is MDHEN and CDR2 SYDVKM. This CDR3 has 16 residues. V was shortened by 8 bases and J by 2 bases, with 16 bases between the two germline ends. The CDR3 nucleotides are TGTGCCAGCGTTAGGTCAGGGGCCACTGGGGCCAACGTCCTGACTTTC. Translation: CASVRSGATGANVLTF.

This clone was picked up one time. The rearrangement uses TRBV11-3 and TRBJ1-1; D ambiguous. Trimming stripped 2 bases from V and 0 bases from J, with 16 bases between. CDR3 length: 17 amino acids. In germline, CDR1 is SGHNT, CDR2 YENEEA. Here the CDR3 reads CASSLFHLADMNTEAFF. The CDR3 nucleotides are TGTGCCAGCAGCTTATTTCATTTGGCAGACATGAACACTGAAGCTTTCTTT. The full variable domain, its missing parts supplied by reference TRBV11-3 and TRBJ1-1, is EAGVVQSPRYKIIEKKQPVAFWCNPISGHNTLYWYLQNLGQGPELLIRYENEEAVDDSQLPKDRFSAERLKGVDSTLKIQPAELGDSAVYLCASSLFHLADMNTEAFFGQGTRLTVV.

This rearrangement joins TRBV28 to TRBJ2-1, with TRBD1 identical over 8 bases. With V trimmed by 6 bases and J by 7 bases, 8 bases remained unmatched. The CDR3 covers 14 residues. Germline values: CDR1 MDHEN, CDR2 SYDVKM. CDR3: CASRDRAMRNEQFF. CDR3 DNA sequence: TGTGCCAGCAGGGACAGGGCCATGAGAAATGAGCAGTTCTTC.

The chain employs TRBV28 and TRBJ2-2; D is perhaps TRBD1 (5 bases). The CDR3 contains 14 residues. Trimming left V 5 bases short and J 4 bases short, with 11 bases between. CDR1 is MDHEN, CDR2 SYDVKM, per germline. Written as DNA, the CDR3 is TGTGCCAGCAGTGGTCGACAGTCCACCGGGGAGCTGTTTTTT. Translation gives CASSGRQSTGELFF.